The next 20 T cell receptor beta chains were all read from a single sample in a study of cytomegalovirus exposure and HLA in healthy donors. Using immunoSEQ multiplex PCR, the repertoire was profiled, and TCRdb retains in-frame clones only, with some absent. The table lists 150,000 to 200,000 clones, 85% of them singletons. Sequenced material: PBMCs. The receptors derive from a man aged 18 to 35 in good health and CMV-seropositive.

The chain carries TRBV18 and TRBJ1-1; D may be TRBD1 (5 bases). The CDR3 spans 11 residues. V dropped 4 bases and J dropped 6 bases, with 6 bases sitting between them. CDR1 KGHSH and CDR2 LQKENI come from the germline V gene. The CDR3 loop is CASSRQSEAFF. The CDR3 nucleotides are TGTGCCAGCTCACGACAGTCTGAAGCTTTCTTT.

The V and J genes are TRBV2 and TRBJ1-1; D gene ambiguous. The CDR3 length is 13 residues. The V end was cut by 6 bases, the J end by 1 base, with 9 bases between. Germline CDR1 and CDR2: SNHLY and FYNNEI. CDR3 DNA sequence: TGTGCCAGCAGCCAACAGACGAACACTGAAGCTTTCTTT. The encoded protein is CASSQQTNTEAFF.

The V call is TRBV19, the J call TRBJ1-2; D is perhaps TRBD1 (5 bases). The CDR3 has 14 amino acids. CDR1 LNHDA and CDR2 SQIVND come from the germline V gene (reference sequence). Trimming removed 1 base from V and 7 bases from J, with 13 bases in between. CDR3 coding DNA: TGTGCCAGTAGTATAGGGGCAGGGCAGCGTGGCTACACCTTC. Translation: CASSIGAGQRGYTF.

The V gene is TRBV11-2, the J gene TRBJ2-3, with D possibly matching TRBD2 (5 bases). Trimming removed 1 base from V and 1 base from J, with 6 bases in between. CDR3 length: 14 amino acids. Germline V lookup: CDR1 SGHAT, CDR2 FQNNGV. The CDR3 is CASSLAGGTDTQYF. CDR3 coding DNA: TGTGCCAGCAGCTTAGCCGGGGGCACAGATACGCAGTATTTT.

The CDR3: CASSFTAGELFF. For the CDR3, the DNA is TGTGCCAGCAGCTTTACGGCCGGGGAGCTGTTTTTT. This chain joins TRBV7-9 and TRBJ2-2; D is unclear. V lost 3 bases and J 6 bases, leaving 5 bases between the germline ends. The CDR3 extends over 12 amino acids. Per the germline V gene, CDR1 is SEHNR and CDR2 is FQNEAQ (reference sequence).

The chain employs TRBV5-1 and TRBJ2-6; D is perhaps TRBD1 (6 bases). Germline CDR1 SGHRS, CDR2 YFSETQ. The V and J ends lost 4 bases and 0 bases respectively, with 14 bases between them. This CDR3 has 17 amino acids. For the CDR3, the DNA is TGCGCCAGCAGCCCGGCTACAGGGTACTCTGGGGCCAACGTCCTGACTTTC. This encodes CASSPATGYSGANVLTF.

This chain connects TRBV5-5 to TRBJ1-2; D remains ambiguous. Trimming pared 4 bases from V and 3 bases from J, leaving 10 bases between. Germline values: CDR1 SGHKS, CDR2 YYEKEE (reference sequence). This CDR3 is built from 13 residues. CDR3 region: CASSPEEDYGYTF. Here the CDR3 DNA reads TGTGCCAGCAGCCCGGAGGAGGACTATGGCTACACCTTC. Variable domain in full (rest from reference TRBV5-5 and TRBJ1-2): DAGVTQSPTHLIKTRGQQVTLRCSPISGHKSVSWYQQVLGQGPQFIFQYYEKEERGRGNFPDRFSARQFPNYSSELNVNALLLGDSALYLCASSPEEDYGYTFGSGTRLTVV.

This sequence joins TRBV25-1 and TRBJ2-5; tentative D call: TRBD1 (6 bases). CDR3 length: 14 amino acids. Germline CDR1 reads MGHDK; CDR2 reads SYGVNS. The V and J ends lost 2 bases and 6 bases respectively, with 13 bases between them. In DNA form, the CDR3 reads TGTGCCAGCAGTGAAACTCAGGGGCCGCAGACCCAGTACTTC. Protein product: CASSETQGPQTQYF.

This clone is a singleton in its sample. This chain joins TRBV7-9 and TRBJ2-2; D is possibly TRBD2 (5 bases). The V gene lost 4 bases and the J gene lost 4 bases, with 25 bases spanning the gap. Germline V gives CDR1 SEHNR, CDR2 FQNEAQ (reference sequence). The CDR3 is 19 residues long. For the CDR3, the DNA is TGTGCCAGCAGCTCGCTACTAGGAGCCCCAGAGGCAGGCACCGGGGAGCTGTTTTTT. Translation gives CASSSLLGAPEAGTGELFF.

This clone is a singleton in its sample. This sample also contains other DNA sequences that code for the same CDR3. V is TRBV5-1 and J is TRBJ1-1; perhaps TRBD1 as D (5 bases). The V and J ends lost 0 bases and 8 bases respectively, with 5 bases between them. This CDR3 spans 11 amino acids. Germline loops: CDR1 SGHRS, CDR2 YFSETQ. This chain's CDR3 is CASSLGTEAFF. CDR3 DNA sequence: TGCGCCAGCAGCTTGGGGACAGAAGCTTTCTTT.

This clone has more than one count but fewer than ten. V usage is TRBV28 and J usage is TRBJ1-1, with unresolved D. The germline V gene has CDR1 MDHEN and CDR2 SYDVKM. Trimming stripped 8 bases from V and 0 bases from J, with 10 bases between. This CDR3 has 13 residues. CDR3 sequence: CASRDSMNTEAFF. CDR3 nucleotide sequence: TGTGCCAGCCGAGACTCCATGAACACTGAAGCTTTCTTT.

In this sample, this clone turned up once. The CDR3 is CASSYPSGGYDEQFF. CDR3 coding DNA: TGTGCCAGCAGTTACCCATCAGGGGGTTACGATGAGCAGTTCTTC. The J gene is TRBJ2-1, the V gene TRBV6-6, with 7 bases that match TRBD1. Germline assignment: CDR1 MNHNY and CDR2 SVGAGI (reference sequence). V shed 2 bases and J 8 bases; nucleotides not matched to a gene: 9. The length of the CDR3 is 15 residues.

This clone was detected a few times. The chain couples TRBV28 to TRBJ1-5; no definite D call. The V and J ends lost 3 bases and 7 bases respectively, with 19 bases between them. The CDR3 is 16 residues long. Germline V gene data show CDR1 as MDHEN and CDR2 as SYDVKM. DNA of the CDR3: TGTGCCAGCAGTTTCCCTTTACAGTTTTCGGGGCAGCCCCAGCATTTT. Translation gives CASSFPLQFSGQPQHF. Full variable domain (missing parts from reference TRBV28 and TRBJ1-5): DVKVTQSSRYLVKRTGEKVFLECVQDMDHENMFWYRQDPGLGLRLIYFSYDVKMKEKGDIPEGYSVSREKKERFSLILESASTNQTSMYLCASSFPLQFSGQPQHFGDGTRLSIL.

The V and J genes are TRBV5-1 and TRBJ2-3, with 10 bases fitting TRBD1. Per the germline V gene, CDR1 is SGHRS and CDR2 is YFSETQ. Trimming removed 4 bases from V and 2 bases from J; junction bases left unmatched: 4. The CDR3 runs 15 residues. CDR3 nucleotides: TGCGCCAGCAGCCCCGGGACAGGGGTCACAGATACGCAGTATTTT. This translates into CASSPGTGVTDTQYF.

This clone was found a few times. The genes are TRBV7-2 and TRBJ2-7, with D unclear. CDR1 is SGHTA and CDR2 is FQGNSA in the germline V gene. Trimming shortened V by 3 bases and J by 2 bases, and 5 bases separated the two germline ends. There are 12 residues in the CDR3. The CDR3 is CASSLTPYEQYF. The CDR3 nucleotides read TGTGCCAGCAGCTTGACACCCTACGAGCAGTACTTC.

The chain links TRBV5-4 to TRBJ2-1, with a possible D match to TRBD1 (6 bases). The CDR3 totals 15 residues. V was cut by 4 bases and J by 6 bases, with 17 bases left in between. Looked up from germline, CDR1 is SGHNT and CDR2 is YYREEE (reference sequence). The DNA of the CDR3 is TGTGCCAGCAGCATCCCCAATACAGGGAGCAATGAGCAGTTCTTC. Translating gives CASSIPNTGSNEQFF.

This clone was detected once. This rearrangement joins TRBV29-1 to TRBJ1-4; 7 bases agree with TRBD1. Trimming at V came to 6 bases and at J to 7 bases, leaving 11 bases not matched to a gene. Germline CDR1 and CDR2: SQVTM and ANQGSEA. The CDR3 totals 14 residues. For the CDR3, the DNA is TGCAGCGTGAACTCCGGGACAGAGGGTGAAAAACTGTTTTTT. Amino acid sequence: CSVNSGTEGEKLFF.

The chain is built from TRBV28 and TRBJ2-2; 14 bases are shared with TRBD2. This CDR3 contains 13 residues. With V trimmed by 8 bases and J by 13 bases, 6 bases remained unmatched. Per germline, CDR1 MDHEN and CDR2 SYDVKM. CDR3 amino acids: CASRLAGGRRLFF. The CDR3 DNA reads TGTGCCAGCCGACTAGCGGGAGGGCGGAGGCTGTTTTTT. The full variable domain, with the rest looked up from reference TRBV28 and TRBJ2-2, is DVKVTQSSRYLVKRTGEKVFLECVQDMDHENMFWYRQDPGLGLRLIYFSYDVKMKEKGDIPEGYSVSREKKERFSLILESASTNQTSMYLCASRLAGGRRLFFGEGSRLTVL.

The DNA for the CDR3 is TGTGCCAGCTCACCAAGTCCTAGCGGGAGGAGAGATACGCAGTATTTT. Amino acids: CASSPSPSGRRDTQYF. This chain connects TRBV18 to TRBJ2-3; 11 nucleotides match TRBD2. The CDR3 has 16 residues. From germline, CDR1 is KGHSH and CDR2 LQKENI. J lost 5 bases, V lost 2 bases, and 6 bases had no gene match. The full variable domain, rest sourced from reference TRBV18 and TRBJ2-3, is NAGVMQNPRHLVRRRGQEARLRCSPMKGHSHVYWYRQLPEEGLKFMVYLQKENIIDESGMPKERFSAEFPKEGPSILRIQQVVRGDSAAYFCASSPSPSGRRDTQYFGPGTRLTVL.

The chain links TRBV7-3 to TRBJ1-2; D unclear. CDR1 is SGHTA, CDR2 FQGTGA, per germline. V was shortened by 2 bases and J by 10 bases, with 14 bases between the two germline ends. CDR3 length equals 13 residues. The DNA for the CDR3 is TGTGCCAGCAGCTTAGAGTCCGCGGGCCCCTACACCTTC. Translated, it gives CASSLESAGPYTF. The variable domain in full, completed from reference TRBV7-3 and TRBJ1-2, reads GAGVSQTPSNKVTEKGKYVELRCDPISGHTALYWYRQSLGQGPEFLIYFQGTGAADDSGLPNDRFFAVRPEGSVSTLKIQRTERGDSAVYLCASSLESAGPYTFGSGTRLTVV.